Listed below are T cell receptor beta chains from one sample, sequenced in a study of T cells expressing NK-cell markers. TCRdb re-analyzed the 5' RACE reads; it lists each CDR3 protein once, without DNA. This repertoire includes a few hundred thousand distinct CDR3 sequences. The specimen sequenced was blood T cells: a sorted CD56 or NKG2C T cell subset, CD4+ or CD8+ T cells, or bulk PBMC T cells (not recorded which). The receptors originated from a man between 18 and 29 years old in good health. Each CDR3 is given with its conserved first and last residue.

J gene,V gene,CDR3 protein
TRBJ2-3,TRBV4-1,CASSHPPGDTQYF
TRBJ1-1,TRBV10-3,CAIRGSARVTEAFF
TRBJ1-2,TRBV29-1,CSVGSRQGRDYGYTF
TRBJ2-5,TRBV20-1,CSPVGRGGGRTQYF
TRBJ2-1,TRBV7-3,CASSLDWGSGGNEQFF
TRBJ2-5,TRBV7-7,CASSSDRGLTAETQYF
TRBJ2-1,TRBV6-1,CASSRLAGEGLEQFF
TRBJ2-3,TRBV6-4,CASSWTSETDTQYF
TRBJ1-1,TRBV5-5,CASSPRDNTEAFF
TRBJ1-5,TRBV12-3/TRBV12-4,CASQRGQGAHRNQPQHF
TRBJ1-1,TRBV29-1,CSVSLGAGNTEAFF
TRBJ2-1,TRBV5-4,CASSLETIRNEQFF
TRBJ1-3,TRBV18,CASSPPAQIRNTIYF
TRBJ1-2,TRBV12-3/TRBV12-4,CASSLFRDSNYGYTF
TRBJ2-1,TRBV12-3/TRBV12-4,CASSYYNEQFF
TRBJ1-2,TRBV20-1,CSARPKGYYYGYTF
TRBJ2-1,TRBV11-2,CASSLVTHEQFF
TRBJ1-1,TRBV5-6,CASSFPMSGTEAFF
TRBJ2-7,TRBV9,CASSAGLAGSYEQYF
TRBJ1-2,TRBV10-3,CAISERDRDGYTF
TRBJ2-4,TRBV7-9,CASSLGGKNIQYF
TRBJ2-1,TRBV7-2,CASSADSRVNEQFF
TRBJ2-7,TRBV4-2,CASSQEDSGRSSYEQYF